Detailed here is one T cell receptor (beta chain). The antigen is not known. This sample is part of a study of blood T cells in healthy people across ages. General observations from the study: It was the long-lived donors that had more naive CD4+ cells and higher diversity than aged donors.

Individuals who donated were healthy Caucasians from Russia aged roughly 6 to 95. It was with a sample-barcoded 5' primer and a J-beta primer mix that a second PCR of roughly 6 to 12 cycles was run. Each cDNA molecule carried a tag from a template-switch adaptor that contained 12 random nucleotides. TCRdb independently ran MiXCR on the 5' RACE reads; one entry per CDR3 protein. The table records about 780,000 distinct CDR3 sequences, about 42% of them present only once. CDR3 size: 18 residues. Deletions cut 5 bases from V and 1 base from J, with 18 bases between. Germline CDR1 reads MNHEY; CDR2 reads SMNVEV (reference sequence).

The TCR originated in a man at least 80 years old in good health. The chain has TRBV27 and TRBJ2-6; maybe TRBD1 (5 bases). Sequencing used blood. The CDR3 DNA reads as TGTGCCAGCAGTCCGAGTAGGACACCAACTTCTGGGGCCAACGTCCTGACTTTC. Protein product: CASSPSRTPTSGANVLTF.